Shown below are 22 T cell receptor beta chains from a single sample sequenced in a study of blood T cell repertoires in COVID-19. TCRdb's copy holds only in-frame clones and misses some; the assay was immunoSEQ multiplex PCR. This sample has about 370,000 clones, with 80% to 90% found just once. What was sequenced was peripheral blood. The receptors were sampled from a woman in her 30s with COVID-19, enrolled during active disease.

The V gene is TRBV5-1, the J gene TRBJ1-4; 10 bases are shared with TRBD1. Germline V gene lookup returns CDR1 SGHRS and CDR2 YFSETQ. CDR3 length: 16 residues. V shed 4 bases and J 6 bases; nucleotides not matched to a gene: 9. The CDR3 region has the DNA TGCGCCAGCAGCCCAGCAACCGGGACAGGGGATGAAAAACTGTTTTTT. It is translated as CASSPATGTGDEKLFF.

The chain recombines TRBV6-5 with TRBJ2-5; TRBD2 aligns across 9 bases. V gave up 2 bases and J gave up 1 base; unmatched junction bases: 5. This CDR3 is built from 16 residues. CDR1 is MNHEY, CDR2 SVGAGI, per germline. DNA of the CDR3: TGTGCCAGCAGTTACCGGCTAGCGGGGACCCAAGAGACCCAGTACTTC. This encodes CASSYRLAGTQETQYF.

The chain links TRBV7-9 to TRBJ2-5, with 8 bases fitting TRBD2. The junction had 5 bases not matched to a gene; V was cut back by 5 bases and J by 9 bases. Germline CDR1 and CDR2: SEHNR and FQNEAQ (reference sequence). The length of the CDR3 is 12 residues. CDR3 sequence: CASSLSGGAQYF. In nucleotides, the CDR3 is TGTGCCAGCAGCCTCTCCGGGGGGGCCCAGTACTTC.

The chain has TRBV4-3 and TRBJ2-1; 7 bases map to TRBD2. This CDR3 has 16 amino acids. V gave up 3 bases and J gave up 8 bases; unmatched junction bases: 13. CDR1 is LGHNA and CDR2 is YSLEER in the germline V gene. CDR3 nucleotides: TGCGCCAGCAGCCACTCTCTAGGCGGGAGTGGAGATGAGCAGTTCTTC. As protein: CASSHSLGGSGDEQFF.

The chain couples TRBV12-5 to TRBJ2-7; no clear D. CDR3 length equals 13 residues. V lost 6 bases, J lost 2 bases, and 11 bases lay in between. Germline values: CDR1 LGHNT, CDR2 FRNRAP. CDR3 in amino acids: CASGNWRTYEQYV. CDR3 coding DNA: TGTGCTAGTGGGAACTGGAGAACCTACGAGCAGTACGTC.

V gene TRBV20-1 combines with J gene TRBJ1-2, with D possibly matching TRBD1 (6 bases). CDR1 DFQATT and CDR2 SNEGSKA come from the germline V gene (reference sequence). The length of the CDR3 is 12 residues. V was shortened by 3 bases and J by 6 bases, with 11 bases between the two germline ends. The CDR3 is CSASRGADGYTF. For the CDR3, the DNA is TGCAGTGCTAGTCGGGGGGCCGATGGCTACACCTTC.

Remarks on this clone: Sequence at one end of the junction differs from germline and may be a read error. V is TRBV29-1 and J is TRBJ2-1, with 10 bases matching TRBD2. The germline V gene encodes CDR1 SQVTM and CDR2 ANQGSEA. The CDR3 is 15 amino acids. The CDR3 protein is CSAEGLAGAYNEQFF. CDR3 DNA sequence: TGCAGCGCTGAAGGTCTAGCGGGAGCCTACAATGAGCAGTTCTTC.

V and J are TRBV6-5 and TRBJ1-2, with 8 bases fitting TRBD1. Germline lookup yields CDR1 MNHEY and CDR2 SVGAGI. V shed 6 bases, J shed 3 bases, and the junction held 9 bases outside the gene matches. The CDR3 sequence is 15 residues long. The CDR3 reads CASSHTGGADYGYTF. Here the CDR3 DNA reads TGTGCCAGCAGCCACACAGGGGGTGCGGACTATGGCTACACCTTC.

This chain joins TRBV4-1 and TRBJ1-2; no clear D gene. The V end was cut by 1 base, the J end by 8 bases, with 11 bases between. The CDR3 is 13 amino acids. CDR1 is MGHRA and CDR2 is YSYEKL in the germline V gene. CDR3 DNA sequence: TGCGCCAGCAGCCAAGGAGGGCTCGGGGGCTACACCTTC. Residues: CASSQGGLGGYTF.

V gene TRBV7-8 combines with J gene TRBJ2-5; 10 positions agree with TRBD1. Trimming removed 1 base from V and 4 bases from J; junction bases left unmatched: 15. The CDR3 length is 19 residues. Germline assignment: CDR1 SGHVS and CDR2 FQNEAQ. The CDR3, as DNA: TGTGCCAGCAGCTTAGAGACCGGGACAGGGGATTATAGGCGAGAGACCCAGTACTTC. This gives the protein CASSLETGTGDYRRETQYF.

J is TRBJ1-2 and V is TRBV24-1; D remains unclear. The CDR3 is made up of 13 amino acids. V was pared by 5 bases and J by 5 bases, with 11 bases between. CDR1 and CDR2 (germline): KGHDR, SFDVKD. The CDR3 region is CATSARSEYGYTF. The CDR3 DNA reads as TGTGCCACCAGTGCCCGGAGCGAGTATGGCTACACCTTC.

The genes are TRBV7-2 and TRBJ1-2; D gene unclear. The CDR3 is made up of 13 amino acids. Per germline, CDR1 SGHTA and CDR2 FQGNSA. Trimming removed 1 base from V and 5 bases from J, with 8 bases in between. The DNA for the CDR3 is TGTGCCAGCAGCTTAGGTTCGGGGTATGGCTACACCTTC. Amino acid sequence: CASSLGSGYGYTF.

V gene TRBV7-2 combines with J gene TRBJ2-3; D perhaps matches TRBD2 (5 bases). Trimming cost V 2 bases and J 0 bases, with 9 bases left between them. The CDR3 consists of 15 residues. Germline V gene data show CDR1 as SGHTA and CDR2 as FQGNSA. CDR3 loop: CASSLNPGSTDTQYF. In DNA form, the CDR3 reads TGTGCCAGCAGCTTAAACCCGGGAAGCACAGATACGCAGTATTTT.

V usage is TRBV28 and J usage is TRBJ2-7; 12 bases are a match to TRBD2. The CDR3 runs to 14 residues. Unmatched junction bases numbered 6, after V lost 5 bases and J lost 7 bases. Germline loops: CDR1 MDHEN, CDR2 SYDVKM. The CDR3 DNA follows: TGTGCCAGCAGTCTAACTAGCGGGGGGTCGGAGCAGTACGTC. Residues: CASSLTSGGSEQYV.

DNA for the CDR3: TGTGCCAGCAGCTTGGAAGCGGGGAATACCTACGAGCAGTACTTC. Protein product: CASSLEAGNTYEQYF. The genes are TRBV5-8 and TRBJ2-7; 7 nucleotides line up with TRBD2. The J segment lost 2 bases and the V segment lost 0 bases, leaving 5 bases of the junction unmatched. Germline V gene lookup returns CDR1 SGHTS and CDR2 YDEGEE. There are 15 residues in the CDR3.

This chain links TRBV3-1 (or the pseudogene TRBV3-2) with TRBJ1-2, with 9 bases fitting TRBD1. This CDR3 contains 13 residues. CDR1 and CDR2 from the germline V gene are LGHDT and YNNKEL (reference sequence). J gave up 3 bases and V 4 bases, and 0 bases lay outside the gene matches. CDR3 in amino acids: CASSRTGDYGYTF. CDR3 bases: TGTGCCAGCAGCCGGACAGGGGACTATGGCTACACCTTC.

The V call is TRBV6-5, the J call TRBJ1-2; perhaps TRBD1 as D (5 bases). The CDR3 spans 12 residues. Germline V gene lookup returns CDR1 MNHEY and CDR2 SVGAGI. Trimming took off 10 bases at V and 4 bases at J, with 13 bases between the two ends. This CDR3 reads CATMDTFYGYTF. In DNA form, the CDR3 reads TGTGCCACCATGGACACCTTCTATGGCTACACCTTC.

This clone was recorded at least ten times. This chain uses TRBV6-4 with TRBJ2-3, with TRBD2 matching over 13 bases. V shed 5 bases and J 2 bases; nucleotides not matched to a gene: 1. The CDR3 loop spans 15 amino acids. Germline CDR1 reads MRHNA; CDR2 reads SNTAGT. CDR3 DNA sequence: TGTGCCAGCAGTACTAGCGGGGGGGCCACAGATACGCAGTATTTT. Protein: CASSTSGGATDTQYF.

The chain combines TRBV3-1 (or the pseudogene TRBV3-2) with TRBJ2-7, with TRBD2 matching over 11 bases. This CDR3 has 16 amino acids. V shed 3 bases, J shed 3 bases, and the junction held 7 bases outside the gene matches. Germline V lookup: CDR1 LGHDT, CDR2 YNNKEL (reference sequence). The DNA for the CDR3 is TGTGCCAGCAGCCACCAACTAGCGGGAGCACACTACGAGCAGTACGTC. Protein product: CASSHQLAGAHYEQYV.

This chain links TRBV19 with TRBJ1-5; 10 positions match TRBD1. With V trimmed by 4 bases and J by 5 bases, 2 bases remained unmatched. This CDR3 region has 14 residues. CDR1 is LNHDA and CDR2 is SQIVND in the germline V gene (reference sequence). In DNA form, the CDR3 reads TGTGCCAGTAGTAACGGACAGGGGGATCAGCCCCAGCATTTT. Protein sequence: CASSNGQGDQPQHF.

This chain joins TRBV11-2 and TRBJ1-5; possible D gene TRBD1, 6 bases. V was cut by 5 bases and J by 5 bases, with 16 bases left in between. Germline V CDR1 and CDR2: SGHAT, FQNNGV. The CDR3 spans 15 residues. In DNA form, the CDR3 reads TGTGCCAGCAGCCGAGGACAGCTTTCCTATCAGCCCCAGCATTTT. This gives the protein CASSRGQLSYQPQHF.

The V gene is TRBV10-1, the J gene TRBJ2-7; 7 nucleotides agree with TRBD1. The CDR3 is made up of 15 amino acids. V dropped 5 bases and J dropped 2; count of bases not matched to a gene: 9. Germline V gene sequence: CDR1 WNHNN, CDR2 SYGVQD (reference sequence). The CDR3 protein is CASSFSGTATYEQYF. Written as DNA, the CDR3 is TGCGCCAGCAGTTTTTCCGGGACAGCTACCTACGAGCAGTACTTC.